This T cell receptor beta chain was recorded in a study of cytomegalovirus exposure and HLA in healthy donors. As concerns this clone: Its target is not known.

With 5 bases removed from V and 3 bases from J, the gap between germline ends came to 13 bases. The CDR3 covers 14 residues. Germline CDR1 and CDR2: SGHVS and FNYEAQ. It was with 60 Vbeta and 13 Jbeta primers that the PCR ran. Sequencing used immunoSEQ multiplex PCR; TCRdb keeps in-frame clones, though not all of them. This sample yields around 170,000 clones, of which over 60% are seen a single time; over 1.2% belongs to the top ten. Study-level findings and limits: Based on reports, TCR beta sequences accurately predicted HLA-A and HLA-B alleles for most subjects. Exclusion as indistinguishable affected some V segments, including TRBV6-2 and TRBV6-3.

The genes are TRBV7-6 and TRBJ1-1; TRBD1 is a possible D gene (5 bases). The sequence was collected from a girl aged 5 to 17 in good health and CMV-seronegative. Specimen: PBMCs. The CDR3 loop reads CASSPGHGDTEAFF. The CDR3 nucleotides read TGTGCCAGCAGCCCAGGACATGGGGACACTGAAGCTTTCTTT.